Shown below are 16 T cell receptor beta chains from a single sample sequenced in a study of blood T cell repertoires in COVID-19. The data were produced by immunoSEQ multiplex PCR, yet TCRdb's version contains in-frame clones alone and is incomplete. The sample gives roughly 110,000 clones, almost 85% of which show up once; about 4% is in the top ten. The sequenced material came from peripheral blood. These TCRs come from a human donor in a cohort sampled during active COVID-19.

V gene TRBV7-3 combines with J gene TRBJ2-1; 10 nucleotides match TRBD2. CDR3 length: 18 residues. Unmatched junction bases numbered 13, after V lost 5 bases and J lost 3 bases. The V gene's germline CDR1 is SGHTA and CDR2 FQGTGA. CDR3 bases: TGTGCCAGCAGCGCAAAGGGGACTAGCGACCGATACTACAATGAGCAGTTCTTC. Its protein is CASSAKGTSDRYYNEQFF.

The V and J genes are TRBV19 and TRBJ2-1; 7 bases match TRBD2. The CDR3 extends over 13 amino acids. Germline V gene lookup returns CDR1 LNHDA and CDR2 SQIVND (reference sequence). V was pared by 4 bases and J by 6 bases, with 3 bases of the junction left unmatched. CDR3 coding DNA: TGTGCCAGTAGTACCGGACTAGGCAATGAGCAGTTCTTC. Translating gives CASSTGLGNEQFF.

The sample holds one count of this clone. The chain has TRBV9 and TRBJ2-2; weak D call: TRBD2 (6 bases). V lost 1 base and J lost 1, with 20 bases in between. This CDR3 spans 19 amino acids. From germline, CDR1 is SGDLS and CDR2 YYNGEE. CDR3 nucleotide sequence: TGTGCCAGCAGCGTATGGGCGGGACGCGCGGTAGGGAACACCGGGGAGCTGTTTTTT. This sequence encodes CASSVWAGRAVGNTGELFF.

V and J are TRBV24-1 and TRBJ2-3; D remains unclear. Trimming removed 1 base from V and 2 bases from J, with 12 bases in between. The CDR3 length is 16 residues. Per the germline V gene, CDR1 is KGHDR and CDR2 is SFDVKD. CDR3 protein: CATSDFSESHTDTQYF. CDR3 DNA: TGTGCCACCAGTGATTTTTCCGAGAGCCACACAGATACGCAGTATTTT.

The chain is built from TRBV2 and TRBJ2-7; 8 nucleotides agree with TRBD1. Germline CDR1 SNHLY, CDR2 FYNNEI. This CDR3 region has 12 residues. After removal of 7 bases from V and 3 bases from J, the junction contained 2 bases not matched to a gene. CDR3 in DNA: TGTGCCAGCACAGGACAGGGCTACGAGCAGTACTTC. As protein: CASTGQGYEQYF.

This rearrangement joins TRBV27 to TRBJ2-3, with 16 bases that match TRBD2. The CDR3 has 19 residues. Trimming cost V 5 bases and J 5 bases; bases outside gene matches: 13. Germline V CDR1 and CDR2: MNHEY, SMNVEV (reference sequence). DNA for the CDR3: TGTGCCAGCAGTGACCCAACTGGGACTAGCGGGAGGGCCAGAGATACGCAGTATTTT. This sequence encodes CASSDPTGTSGRARDTQYF.

This clone was seen just once. V and J are TRBV19 and TRBJ1-1; D call uncertain. V lost 3 bases to trimming and J lost 0 bases, with 5 bases between them. The CDR3 totals 13 residues. Looked up from germline, CDR1 is LNHDA and CDR2 is SQIVND (reference sequence). The CDR3 sequence: CASSIQMNTEAFF. For the CDR3, the DNA is TGTGCCAGTAGTATTCAGATGAACACTGAAGCTTTCTTT. The full variable domain, its missing parts supplied by reference TRBV19 and TRBJ1-1, is DGGITQSPKYLFRKEGQNVTLSCEQNLNHDAMYWYRQDPGQGLRLIYYSQIVNDFQKGDIAEGYSVSREKKESFPLTVTSAQKNPTAFYLCASSIQMNTEAFFGQGTRLTVV.

The rearrangement joins TRBV7-2 to TRBJ2-3; D is uncertain. V was pared by 3 bases and J by 0 bases, with 13 bases between. The CDR3 consists of 16 residues. Germline loops: CDR1 SGHTA, CDR2 FQGNSA. Here the CDR3 reads CASSFQALTSTDTQYF. DNA of the CDR3: TGTGCCAGCAGCTTCCAAGCCCTAACTAGCACAGATACGCAGTATTTT.

This clone has only a few counts. V and J are TRBV10-3 and TRBJ1-2, with D hard to call. Trimming removed 4 bases from V and 0 bases from J, with 6 bases in between. CDR1 is ENHRY and CDR2 is SYGVKD in the germline V gene. This CDR3 has 13 residues. The DNA of the CDR3 is TGTGCCATCAGTGCAGACACTAACTATGGCTACACCTTC. This sequence encodes CAISADTNYGYTF.

This chain joins TRBV7-2 and TRBJ2-1; 9 bases are shared with TRBD2. This CDR3 comprises 15 residues. With V trimmed by 3 bases and J by 2 bases, 2 bases remained unmatched. Germline loops: CDR1 SGHTA, CDR2 FQGNSA. CDR3 nucleotide sequence: TGTGCCAGCAGCTTGGCGGGAGGGGCCTACAATGAGCAGTTCTTC. Translation gives CASSLAGGAYNEQFF.

This clone was counted only a few times. This chain links TRBV7-8 with TRBJ2-7; TRBD1 is a possible D gene (6 bases). V lost 5 bases and J lost 3, with 11 bases in between. Per germline, CDR1 SGHVS and CDR2 FQNEAQ. The CDR3 has 13 residues. CDR3 coding DNA: TGTGCCAGCAGCGACAGGCTGAACTACGAGCAGTACTTC. Protein sequence: CASSDRLNYEQYF.

This clone has a handful of counts. This chain links TRBV3-1 (or the pseudogene TRBV3-2) with TRBJ1-4, with a tentative D call TRBD1 (6 bases). V lost 4 bases to trimming and J lost 14 bases, with 17 bases between them. The germline CDR1 and CDR2 sequences are LGHDT and YNNKEL (reference sequence). The CDR3 is 13 residues long. The DNA of the CDR3 is TGTGCCAGCAGCCCGGGGGGCCTTTTTGGGCTGTTTTTT. The encoded protein is CASSPGGLFGLFF.

In this sample, this clone turned up once. Here the CDR3 DNA reads TGTGCCAGCAGCACCGGACAGAAATATGGCTACACCTTC. Translation gives CASSTGQKYGYTF. This chain uses TRBV2 with TRBJ1-2, with D maybe TRBD1 (6 bases). Germline lookup yields CDR1 SNHLY and CDR2 FYNNEI. The CDR3 sequence is 13 residues long. The V end lost 6 bases, the J end lost 5 bases, and 13 bases lay between the germline ends.

There are a few counts of this clone. The chain couples TRBV30 to TRBJ1-5, with D uncertain. Trimming took 5 bases from V and 0 from J, leaving 11 bases between them. The CDR3 is 14 amino acids. From germline, CDR1 is GTSNPN and CDR2 SVGIG (reference sequence). The CDR3 protein is CAWCPQNSNQPQHF. The CDR3 DNA reads as TGTGCCTGGTGTCCTCAGAATAGCAATCAGCCCCAGCATTTT.

The V gene is TRBV6-5, the J gene TRBJ2-4; 9 bases are shared with TRBD1. Germline values: CDR1 MNHEY, CDR2 SVGAGI. V lost 5 bases to trimming and J lost 3 bases; unmatched junction nucleotides: 2. This CDR3 contains 14 residues. The CDR3 here is CASSLTGGKNIQYF. DNA for the CDR3: TGTGCCAGCAGTCTGACAGGGGGCAAAAACATTCAGTACTTC.

The rearrangement links TRBV15 to TRBJ2-1; 10 positions match TRBD2. The V gene's germline CDR1 is LNHNV and CDR2 YYDKDF (reference sequence). The CDR3 consists of 16 residues. With V trimmed by 1 base and J by 3 bases, 3 bases remained unmatched. The CDR3 DNA follows: TGTGCCACCAGCAGAGGGGGACTAGCGCTCTACAATGAGCAGTTCTTC. The encoded protein is CATSRGGLALYNEQFF. Complete variable domain (other parts from reference TRBV15 and TRBJ2-1): DAMVIQNPRYQVTQFGKPVTLSCSQTLNHNVMYWYQQKSSQAPKLLFHYYDKDFNNEADTPDNFQSRRPNTSFCFLDIRSPGLGDTAMYLCATSRGGLALYNEQFFGPGTRLTVL.